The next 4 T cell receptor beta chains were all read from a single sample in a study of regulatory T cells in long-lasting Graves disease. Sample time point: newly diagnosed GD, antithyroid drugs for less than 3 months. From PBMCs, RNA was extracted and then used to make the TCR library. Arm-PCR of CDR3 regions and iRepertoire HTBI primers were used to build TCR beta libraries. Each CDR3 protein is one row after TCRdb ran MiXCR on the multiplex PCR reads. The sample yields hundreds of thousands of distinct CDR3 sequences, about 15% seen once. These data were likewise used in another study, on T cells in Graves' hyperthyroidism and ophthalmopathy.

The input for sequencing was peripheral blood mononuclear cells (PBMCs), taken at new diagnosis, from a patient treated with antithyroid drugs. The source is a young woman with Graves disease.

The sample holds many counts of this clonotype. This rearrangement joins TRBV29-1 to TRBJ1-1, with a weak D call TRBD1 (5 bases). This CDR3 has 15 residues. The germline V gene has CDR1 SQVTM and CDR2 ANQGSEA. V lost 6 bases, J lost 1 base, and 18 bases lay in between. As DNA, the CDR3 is TGCAGCGTCCCTGACCAATTGACAGCGAACACTGAAGCTTTCTTT. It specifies CSVPDQLTANTEAFF.

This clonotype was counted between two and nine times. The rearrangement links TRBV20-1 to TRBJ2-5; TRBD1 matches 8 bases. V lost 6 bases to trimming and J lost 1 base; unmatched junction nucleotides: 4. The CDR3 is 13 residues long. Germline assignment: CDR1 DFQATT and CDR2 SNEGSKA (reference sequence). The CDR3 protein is CSATRGPQETQYF. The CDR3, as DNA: TGCAGTGCAACCAGGGGGCCCCAAGAGACCCAGTACTTC.

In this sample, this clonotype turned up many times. The DNA for the CDR3 is TGTGCCAGCAGCTTAGATCACAGTATGAACACTGAAGCTTTCTTT. Translation: CASSLDHSMNTEAFF. The J gene is TRBJ1-1, the V gene TRBV7-2; D uncertain. Germline CDR1 is SGHTA and CDR2 is FQGNSA. The ends were cut back, 1 base at V and 0 bases at J, with 9 bases in the middle. The CDR3 is made up of 15 amino acids.

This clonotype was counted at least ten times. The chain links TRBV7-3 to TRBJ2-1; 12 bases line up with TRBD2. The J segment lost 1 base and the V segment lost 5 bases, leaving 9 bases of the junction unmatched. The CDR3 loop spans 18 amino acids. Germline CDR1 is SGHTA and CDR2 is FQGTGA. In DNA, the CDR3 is TGTGCCAGCAGCCTCAGACTAGCGGGAGAAGTATCCTACAATGAGCAGTTCTTC. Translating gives CASSLRLAGEVSYNEQFF.